A selection of T cell receptor beta chains follows, all from one sample in a study of shared clonotypes between healthy human individuals. Libraries were prepared by immunoSEQ multiplex PCR; TCRdb keeps only in-frame clonotypes and omits some of them. The sample consists of about a million clones, approximately 76% of them appearing once. Sequencing was performed on memory CD4+ T cells sorted from blood. The receptors derive from a man between 18 and 35 years old in good health. Each CDR3 is given with its conserved first and last residue. The D gene is left open where the match is weak. Some rows mark clone size as missing; the rest say once, few, many or name a class of expanded clone.

j_call: TRBJ1-6; d_call: TRBD1; v_call: TRBV6-6; clone_size: many; cdr3_nt: TGTGCCAGCAGCTCCACAGGGGTCAATAATTCACCCCTCCACTTT; cdr3_aa: CASSSTGVNNSPLHF
j_call: TRBJ2-2; d_call: -; v_call: TRBV5-1; clone_size: -; cdr3_nt: TGCGCCAGCAGCTTGGTCGGGGTCAACACCGGGGAGCTGTTTTTT; cdr3_aa: CASSLVGVNTGELFF
j_call: TRBJ1-6; d_call: -; v_call: TRBV10-3; clone_size: few; cdr3_nt: TGTGCCATCAGTGAGTCAGGGGGGAATAGAGGACCCCTCCACTTT; cdr3_aa: CAISESGGNRGPLHF
j_call: TRBJ1-2; d_call: -; v_call: TRBV2; clone_size: -; cdr3_nt: TGTGCCAGCAGTGAGACAGGATTCTATGGCTACACCTTC; cdr3_aa: CASSETGFYGYTF
j_call: TRBJ2-3; d_call: TRBD1; v_call: TRBV7-9; clone_size: once; cdr3_nt: TGTGCCAGCAGCTTAGGAATACAGGGGGCCGGCACAGATACGCAGTATTTT; cdr3_aa: CASSLGIQGAGTDTQYF
j_call: TRBJ2-1; d_call: -; v_call: TRBV30; clone_size: -; cdr3_nt: TGTGCCTGGAGTCCCTCCAATGAGCAGTTCTTC; cdr3_aa: CAWSPSNEQFF
j_call: TRBJ1-2; d_call: -; v_call: TRBV29-1; clone_size: -; cdr3_nt: TGCAGCGCAGGTTCAGCTAACTATGGCTACACCTTC; cdr3_aa: CSAGSANYGYTF
j_call: TRBJ2-7; d_call: TRBD2; v_call: TRBV5-1; clone_size: -; cdr3_nt: TGCGCCAGCAGCTCGACTAGCGGAGACTCCTACGAGCAGTACTTC; cdr3_aa: CASSSTSGDSYEQYF
j_call: TRBJ2-5; d_call: -; v_call: TRBV5-1; clone_size: -; cdr3_nt: TGCGCCAGCAGCTTGTTGGAGGGAGGAGAGACCCAGTACTTC; cdr3_aa: CASSLLEGGETQYF
j_call: TRBJ2-1; d_call: -; v_call: TRBV13; clone_size: -; cdr3_nt: TGTGCCAGCAGCTTGGAGACGGGGTCCTACAATGAGCAGTTCTTC; cdr3_aa: CASSLETGSYNEQFF
j_call: TRBJ1-2; d_call: TRBD1; v_call: TRBV30; clone_size: -; cdr3_nt: TGTGCCCACACCCGGACAGGGACGCACTCAGGCTACACCTTC; cdr3_aa: CAHTRTGTHSGYTF
j_call: TRBJ2-3; d_call: -; v_call: TRBV5-1; clone_size: -; cdr3_nt: TGCGCCAGCAGCTTGCTTGGCGGGAAAGCAGATACGCAGTATTTT; cdr3_aa: CASSLLGGKADTQYF
j_call: TRBJ2-5; d_call: TRBD2; v_call: TRBV2; clone_size: -; cdr3_nt: TGTGCCAGCAGTGTTAGCGGGGGCCAAGAGACCCAGTACTTC; cdr3_aa: CASSVSGGQETQYF
j_call: TRBJ2-3; d_call: TRBD2; v_call: TRBV2; clone_size: -; cdr3_nt: TGTGCCAGCAGGAGGGACTACACAGATACGCAGTATTTT; cdr3_aa: CASRRDYTDTQYF
j_call: TRBJ1-2; d_call: TRBD1; v_call: TRBV18; clone_size: -; cdr3_nt: TGTGCCAGCTCAGCGGGACAGTTTTATGGCTACACCTTC; cdr3_aa: CASSAGQFYGYTF
j_call: TRBJ1-4; d_call: TRBD1; v_call: TRBV7-9; clone_size: -; cdr3_nt: TGTGCCAGCAGCTTTGCCAGGGGGGATGAAAAACTGTTTTTT; cdr3_aa: CASSFARGDEKLFF
j_call: TRBJ2-4; d_call: -; v_call: TRBV4-2; clone_size: -; cdr3_nt: TGTGCCAGCAGCCAAGGGGGGACTGATCTAGCCAAAAACATTCAGTACTTC; cdr3_aa: CASSQGGTDLAKNIQYF
j_call: TRBJ2-2; d_call: -; v_call: TRBV5-1; clone_size: -; cdr3_nt: TGCGCCAGCAGCTTGGCCGGTTCGGCCGGGGAGCTGTTTTTT; cdr3_aa: CASSLAGSAGELFF
j_call: TRBJ1-3; d_call: -; v_call: TRBV13; clone_size: few; cdr3_nt: TGTGCCAGCAGCTTAAGGGCAGGGCGCGGAAACACCATATATTTT; cdr3_aa: CASSLRAGRGNTIYF
j_call: TRBJ2-3; d_call: -; v_call: TRBV4-1; clone_size: -; cdr3_nt: TGCGCCAGCAGCCAAGAACTGCTGAGCGGAAACACAGATACGCAGTATTTT; cdr3_aa: CASSQELLSGNTDTQYF
j_call: TRBJ1-2; d_call: TRBD1; v_call: TRBV7-8; clone_size: few; cdr3_nt: TGTGCCAGCAGGGAAAAGAGGTATTGGGACAGGACCAATAACTATGGCTACACCTTC; cdr3_aa: CASREKRYWDRTNNYGYTF
j_call: TRBJ2-7; d_call: TRBD1; v_call: TRBV5-6; clone_size: -; cdr3_nt: TGTGCCAGCAGCTCGCCTGGGACAGCTCCCTACGAGCAGTACTTC; cdr3_aa: CASSSPGTAPYEQYF
j_call: TRBJ2-7; d_call: TRBD1; v_call: TRBV7-6; clone_size: -; cdr3_nt: TGTGCCAGCAGCCCGTTCTGGGACAGGTCCTACGAGCAGTACTTC; cdr3_aa: CASSPFWDRSYEQYF
j_call: TRBJ2-3; d_call: -; v_call: TRBV11-3; clone_size: -; cdr3_nt: TGTGCCAGCAGCTCCTCCACAGATACGCAGTATTTT; cdr3_aa: CASSSSTDTQYF
j_call: TRBJ1-5; d_call: -; v_call: TRBV28; clone_size: -; cdr3_nt: TGTGCCAGCAGTTTATCACTCCTTAGCAATCAGCCCCAGCATTTT; cdr3_aa: CASSLSLLSNQPQHF
j_call: TRBJ1-1; d_call: -; v_call: TRBV6-5; clone_size: -; cdr3_nt: TGTGCCAGCAGTTACTCGGACAGAATGAACACTGAAGCTTTCTTT; cdr3_aa: CASSYSDRMNTEAFF
j_call: TRBJ1-2; d_call: -; v_call: TRBV27; clone_size: -; cdr3_nt: TGTGCCAGCAGTTTTGGGGCAGGGGCTTATGGCTACACCTTC; cdr3_aa: CASSFGAGAYGYTF
j_call: TRBJ1-2; d_call: -; v_call: TRBV20-1; clone_size: few; cdr3_nt: TGCAGTGCACCCGCGGGGCATGGCTACACCTTC; cdr3_aa: CSAPAGHGYTF
j_call: TRBJ2-2; d_call: TRBD2; v_call: TRBV28; clone_size: -; cdr3_nt: TGTGCCAGCAGTTTACCCCCCGGGACTAGCGGGGGGGCGTCCGGGGAGCTGTTTTTT; cdr3_aa: CASSLPPGTSGGASGELFF
j_call: TRBJ1-1; d_call: TRBD1; v_call: TRBV12-5; clone_size: -; cdr3_nt: TGTGCTAGTGGTCCTAGGACAGGGAACACTGAAGCTTTCTTT; cdr3_aa: CASGPRTGNTEAFF
j_call: TRBJ2-3; d_call: -; v_call: TRBV21-1; clone_size: -; cdr3_nt: TGTGCCAGCAGCAGCCGCCCCCTGCCCCACACAGATACGCAGTATTTT; cdr3_aa: CASSSRPLPHTDTQYF
j_call: TRBJ2-5; d_call: TRBD1; v_call: TRBV11-3; clone_size: -; cdr3_nt: TGTGCCAGCAGCCAGGGACAGGGGAGAGGAGAGACCCAGTACTTC; cdr3_aa: CASSQGQGRGETQYF
j_call: TRBJ2-5; d_call: TRBD2; v_call: TRBV7-3; clone_size: -; cdr3_nt: TGTGCCAGCAGCCCCCAGCGGGGGGGCCAAGAGACCCAGTACTTC; cdr3_aa: CASSPQRGGQETQYF
j_call: TRBJ2-1; d_call: TRBD2; v_call: TRBV11-2; clone_size: few; cdr3_nt: TGTGCCAGCAGCTTAGATACGGGACTAGCGGGAGGGATAGAGCAGTTCTTC; cdr3_aa: CASSLDTGLAGGIEQFF
j_call: TRBJ1-2; d_call: TRBD1; v_call: TRBV6-6; clone_size: -; cdr3_nt: TGTGCCAGCAGACCGGGACAGGGGGCTTATGGCTACACCTTC; cdr3_aa: CASRPGQGAYGYTF
j_call: TRBJ2-7; d_call: TRBD1; v_call: TRBV7-2; clone_size: -; cdr3_nt: TGTGCCAGCAGCTTAGGGACAGGCGCTCTCTACGAGCAGTACTTC; cdr3_aa: CASSLGTGALYEQYF
j_call: TRBJ1-2; d_call: TRBD1; v_call: TRBV7-8; clone_size: once; cdr3_nt: TGTGCCAGCAGCTTTAACAGGGGAGCTAACTATGGCTACACCTTC; cdr3_aa: CASSFNRGANYGYTF
j_call: TRBJ1-1; d_call: -; v_call: TRBV5-1; clone_size: -; cdr3_nt: TGCGCCAGCAGCTTGGTTTCGGGGAACACTGAAGCTTTCTTT; cdr3_aa: CASSLVSGNTEAFF
j_call: TRBJ1-5; d_call: -; v_call: TRBV7-8; clone_size: -; cdr3_nt: TGTGCCAGCAGCTTATTACACGAGTCGAGCAATCAGCCCCAGCATTTT; cdr3_aa: CASSLLHESSNQPQHF
j_call: TRBJ2-6; d_call: TRBD2; v_call: TRBV5-5; clone_size: -; cdr3_nt: TGTGCCAGCAGCTTGGTCCTAGGGAGCGGGATCGGTGGGGCCAACGTCCTGACTTTC; cdr3_aa: CASSLVLGSGIGGANVLTF
j_call: TRBJ2-3; d_call: -; v_call: TRBV5-1; clone_size: -; cdr3_nt: TGCGCCAGCAGCTTGGAGGATAGCACAGATACGCAGTATTTT; cdr3_aa: CASSLEDSTDTQYF
j_call: TRBJ2-7; d_call: TRBD1; v_call: TRBV5-1; clone_size: -; cdr3_nt: TGCGCCAGCAGCTTAGGGACAGGGCCGCACGAGCAGTACTTC; cdr3_aa: CASSLGTGPHEQYF
j_call: TRBJ2-5; d_call: -; v_call: TRBV7-6; clone_size: few; cdr3_nt: TGTGCCAGCAGCTTATCAGGGATGTACCAAGAGACCCAGTACTTC; cdr3_aa: CASSLSGMYQETQYF
j_call: TRBJ2-4; d_call: -; v_call: TRBV7-2; clone_size: few; cdr3_nt: TGTGCCAGCAGCCGGCCATCGCCAGCCAAAAACATTCAGTACTTC; cdr3_aa: CASSRPSPAKNIQYF
j_call: TRBJ2-7; d_call: -; v_call: TRBV28; clone_size: once; cdr3_nt: TGTGCCAGCAGTTTTCGGGGGTCCACCTACGAGCAGTACTTC; cdr3_aa: CASSFRGSTYEQYF
j_call: TRBJ2-5; d_call: TRBD1; v_call: TRBV19; clone_size: -; cdr3_nt: TGTGCCAGTAGTACCGGGACAGGGTTCCAAGAGACCCAGTACTTC; cdr3_aa: CASSTGTGFQETQYF
j_call: TRBJ1-2; d_call: -; v_call: TRBV6-1; clone_size: -; cdr3_nt: TGTGCCAGCAGTGAAATATTTAGCCCGAGGACAGTCTATGGCTACACCTTC; cdr3_aa: CASSEIFSPRTVYGYTF
j_call: TRBJ2-6; d_call: -; v_call: TRBV18; clone_size: -; cdr3_nt: TGTGCCAGCTCACCTGGGACGCCTAGCTCTGGGGCCAACGTCCTGACTTTC; cdr3_aa: CASSPGTPSSGANVLTF
j_call: TRBJ2-3; d_call: -; v_call: TRBV5-1; clone_size: -; cdr3_nt: TGCGCCAGCAGCTTGGGGGCGGGTTTGGATACGCAGTATTTT; cdr3_aa: CASSLGAGLDTQYF
j_call: TRBJ2-7; d_call: TRBD2; v_call: TRBV11-2; clone_size: once; cdr3_nt: TGTGCCAGCAGCTTAGAGGGACTAGCGGGAGACGAGCAGTACTTC; cdr3_aa: CASSLEGLAGDEQYF
j_call: TRBJ1-2; d_call: -; v_call: TRBV7-2; clone_size: once; cdr3_nt: TGTGCCAGCAGCCGCGGGAGAGCTAACTATGGCTACACCTTC; cdr3_aa: CASSRGRANYGYTF
j_call: TRBJ2-2; d_call: -; v_call: TRBV5-4; clone_size: -; cdr3_nt: TGCGCCAGCAGCCAAGGAAGTGAGCGGACCTACGGGGAGCTGTTTTTT; cdr3_aa: CASSQGSERTYGELFF
j_call: TRBJ2-7; d_call: -; v_call: TRBV6-1; clone_size: -; cdr3_nt: TGTGCCAGCAGCCACCTACCAGGGGGGATGGAGTACTTC; cdr3_aa: CASSHLPGGMEYF
j_call: TRBJ2-5; d_call: -; v_call: TRBV28; clone_size: -; cdr3_nt: TGTGCCAGCAGTTTGAAGGGGAACCGAGAGACCCAGTACTTC; cdr3_aa: CASSLKGNRETQYF